The 26 T cell receptor beta chains in this list originate from one sample, sequenced in a study of blood T cell repertoires in COVID-19. Produced via immunoSEQ multiplex PCR; TCRdb's table is partial and in-frame only. This table has under 150,000 clones, 80% to 90% appearing once. Sample: PBMCs or T cells enriched from blood (not recorded which). The origin of the receptors is a woman in her forties or fifties who had recovered from COVID-19.

This clone came up once. The chain combines TRBV11-2 with TRBJ1-3, with 9 nucleotides matching TRBD1. The V segment lost 5 bases and the J segment 3 bases; nucleotides outside the gene matches: 5. CDR3 length: 15 residues. Germline V CDR1 and CDR2: SGHAT, FQNNGV. CDR3 bases: TGTGCCAGCAGCCCAGGACAGGGGTATGGAAACACCATATATTTT. This codes for CASSPGQGYGNTIYF.

This chain joins TRBV12-3 or TRBV12-4 and TRBJ1-2; perhaps TRBD1 as D (5 bases). V shed 1 base and J shed 7 bases, with 10 bases lying between them. This CDR3 spans 13 amino acids. CDR3 in DNA: TGTGCCAGCAGTTTAGAACAGGTTGGTGGCTACACCTTC. This encodes CASSLEQVGGYTF.

The chain links TRBV11-2 to TRBJ2-7, with D possibly matching TRBD2 (7 bases). Germline CDR1 is SGHAT and CDR2 is FQNNGV. With 1 base removed from V and 3 bases from J, the gap between germline ends came to 13 bases. The CDR3 totals 15 residues. The chain's CDR3 is CASSLAPGGYYEQYF. The CDR3 DNA sequence: TGTGCCAGCAGCTTAGCCCCGGGGGGCTACTACGAGCAGTACTTC.

The chain links TRBV5-1 to TRBJ2-1, with D unresolved. The CDR3 runs to 14 residues. V lost 0 bases, J lost 6 bases, and 10 bases lay in between. The germline V gene has CDR1 SGHRS and CDR2 YFSETQ. The CDR3 bases are TGCGCCAGCAGCTTGGCGGTGCCTAGCAATGAGCAGTTCTTC. It encodes CASSLAVPSNEQFF.

J is TRBJ1-4 and V is TRBV3-1 (or the pseudogene TRBV3-2); maybe TRBD1 (6 bases). The CDR3 runs to 13 residues. Germline values: CDR1 LGHDT, CDR2 YNNKEL (reference sequence). Trimming pared 6 bases from V and 6 bases from J, leaving 11 bases between. This CDR3 is CASRDSLHEKLFF. CDR3 DNA: TGTGCCAGCAGGGACAGTCTCCATGAAAAACTGTTTTTT.

CDR3 sequence: CASSLTGEATEAFF. CDR3 DNA sequence: TGTGCCAGCAGCCTAACAGGGGAAGCGACTGAAGCTTTCTTT. The V call is TRBV7-6, the J call TRBJ1-1; TRBD1 aligns across 7 bases. CDR3 size: 14 residues. With V trimmed by 5 bases and J by 5 bases, 8 bases remained unmatched. In germline, CDR1 is SGHVS, CDR2 FNYEAQ. The full variable domain, in which reference TRBV7-6 and TRBJ1-1 provide the parts outside the CDR3, is GAGVSQSPRYKVTKRGQDVALRCDPISGHVSLYWYRQALGQGPEFLTYFNYEAQQDKSGLPNDRFSAERPEGSISTLTIQRTEQRDSAMYRCASSLTGEATEAFFGQGTRLTVV.

The rearrangement joins TRBV7-2 to TRBJ2-2, with TRBD1 as a possible D gene (5 bases). Trimming cost V 5 bases and J 5 bases, with 12 bases left between them. Germline values: CDR1 SGHTA, CDR2 FQGNSA. The CDR3 covers 14 residues. CDR3 coding DNA: TGTGCCAGCAGCCCCCGACAGAGAACCGGGGAGCTGTTTTTT. Residues: CASSPRQRTGELFF.

The chain links TRBV10-3 to TRBJ2-5; 7 positions match TRBD2. J gave up 5 bases and V 6 bases, and 15 bases lay outside the gene matches. The germline V gene has CDR1 ENHRY and CDR2 SYGVKD. This CDR3 has 16 residues. CDR3 region: CAIRFIAGDFVETQYF. CDR3 bases: TGTGCCATCAGGTTTATCGCGGGGGATTTTGTGGAGACCCAGTACTTC.

CDR3 residues: CASRVTGENPYNEQFF. The CDR3 nucleotides read TGTGCCAGCAGAGTAACAGGGGAAAATCCCTACAATGAGCAGTTCTTC. V gene TRBV9 combines with J gene TRBJ2-1; 7 nucleotides line up with TRBD1. Germline values: CDR1 SGDLS, CDR2 YYNGEE. V shed 5 bases, J shed 2 bases, and the junction held 10 bases outside the gene matches. There are 16 residues in the CDR3.

The chain is built from TRBV18 and TRBJ2-1; 14 bases fit TRBD2. The CDR3 runs 20 residues. The V gene end was trimmed by 0 bases and the J gene end by 0 bases; junction bases not matched to a gene: 7. The germline CDR1 and CDR2 sequences are KGHSH and LQKENI. The DNA of the CDR3 is TGTGCCAGCTCACCACCGGGACTAGCGGGGGTGAGGAGCTCCTACAATGAGCAGTTCTTC. Translating it yields CASSPPGLAGVRSSYNEQFF.

The rearrangement links TRBV4-1 to TRBJ2-7, with D perhaps TRBD2 (6 bases). Germline V gene data show CDR1 as MGHRA and CDR2 as YSYEKL. Trimming took off 3 bases at V and 1 base at J, with 10 bases between the two ends. The CDR3 extends over 14 amino acids. Here the CDR3 reads CASSHEGGSYEQYF. The CDR3 DNA follows: TGCGCCAGCAGCCACGAGGGAGGTTCCTACGAGCAGTACTTC.

The chain has TRBV3-1 (or the pseudogene TRBV3-2) and TRBJ1-4; D remains ambiguous. Germline CDR1 reads LGHDT; CDR2 reads YNNKEL (reference sequence). CDR3 length: 14 amino acids. V was pared by 1 base and J by 1 base, with 4 bases between. The chain's CDR3 is CASSQVLTNEKLFF. Written as DNA, the CDR3 is TGTGCCAGCAGCCAAGTACTAACTAATGAAAAACTGTTTTTT.

In its sample, this clone was seen once. J is TRBJ1-2 and V is TRBV4-1; a possible D gene is TRBD1 (5 bases). The CDR3 contains 16 residues. Between the trimmed V and J ends, which lost 4 bases and 8 bases, there was a span of 23 bases. Germline V gene sequence: CDR1 MGHRA, CDR2 YSYEKL. The CDR3 loop reads CASSPLTKGSRRGYTF. CDR3 nucleotides: TGCGCCAGCAGCCCACTTACGAAGGGGTCGCGACGGGGCTACACCTTC.

J is TRBJ1-4 and V is TRBV9; 7 bases match TRBD1. Germline values: CDR1 SGDLS, CDR2 YYNGEE. V dropped 0 bases and J dropped 5; count of bases not matched to a gene: 4. This CDR3 has 15 amino acids. The DNA of the CDR3 is TGTGCCAGCAGCGTAGGACAGGGCAAAAATGAAAAACTGTTTTTT. Its protein is CASSVGQGKNEKLFF.

The chain combines TRBV27 with TRBJ2-7, with D unresolved. Germline CDR1 reads MNHEY; CDR2 reads SMNVEV (reference sequence). Trimming stripped 3 bases from V and 2 bases from J, with 11 bases between. The CDR3 has 14 residues. The CDR3 nucleotides are TGTGCCAGCAGTTTTTCGGTGGCGGCCTACGAGCAGTACTTC. Its translation: CASSFSVAAYEQYF.

This sequence joins TRBV20-1 and TRBJ2-7; 8 nucleotides agree with TRBD2. V trimming: 3 bases; J trimming: 7 bases; junction bases outside the gene matches: 8. Per germline, CDR1 DFQATT and CDR2 SNEGSKA (reference sequence). The CDR3 contains 13 residues. In nucleotides, the CDR3 is TGCAGTGCTAGTGACGGACTAGCTGGGGAGCAGTACTTC. Protein product: CSASDGLAGEQYF.

This chain uses TRBV5-6 with TRBJ2-5; 8 bases line up with TRBD1. The CDR3 covers 11 residues. Unmatched junction bases numbered 3, after V lost 2 bases and J lost 12 bases. The germline V gene encodes CDR1 SGHDT and CDR2 YYEEEE. CDR3 amino acids: CASSFGQGEYF. Here the CDR3 DNA reads TGTGCCAGCAGCTTCGGACAGGGAGAGTACTTC.

The chain uses TRBV9 and TRBJ1-5, with a weak D call TRBD1 (5 bases). Looked up from germline, CDR1 is SGDLS and CDR2 is YYNGEE. V dropped 1 base and J dropped 1 base, with 6 bases sitting between them. The CDR3 length is 14 residues. The CDR3 region has the DNA TGTGCCAGCAGCGTATCAGGGAGCAATCAGCCCCAGCATTTT. Its protein product is CASSVSGSNQPQHF.

This rearrangement joins TRBV19 to TRBJ1-4, with a tentative D call TRBD1 (5 bases). Germline CDR1 LNHDA, CDR2 SQIVND (reference sequence). Trimming removed 7 bases at V and 3 bases at J, with 12 bases between. The CDR3 consists of 14 residues. In DNA, the CDR3 is TGTGCCAGTACTGGAGGGGCGGCTAATGAAAAACTGTTTTTT. It encodes CASTGGAANEKLFF.

The chain joins TRBV25-1 to TRBJ2-2, with 10 bases identical to TRBD1. The CDR3 covers 18 residues. The trim removed 2 bases at V and 5 bases at J, leaving 11 bases unmatched. The germline gives CDR1 MGHDK, CDR2 SYGVNS. The CDR3 is CASSERQGAKAWTGELFF. In DNA form, the CDR3 reads TGTGCCAGCAGTGAACGACAGGGGGCAAAGGCTTGGACCGGGGAGCTGTTTTTT.

V and J are TRBV4-3 and TRBJ1-6; 8 positions agree with TRBD1. The J segment lost 4 bases and the V segment lost 3 bases, leaving 8 bases of the junction unmatched. The CDR3 is 17 residues long. Germline V gene data show CDR1 as LGHNA and CDR2 as YSLEER. The CDR3 region is CASSHSKTGEYNSPLHF. CDR3 DNA: TGCGCCAGCAGCCACTCAAAGACAGGGGAATATAATTCACCCCTCCACTTT.

This CDR3 reads CASREGMGNTEAFF. CDR3 coding DNA: TGTGCCAGCAGGGAGGGGATGGGGAACACTGAAGCTTTCTTT. The chain employs TRBV2 and TRBJ1-1, with D perhaps TRBD1 (5 bases). Germline V gives CDR1 SNHLY, CDR2 FYNNEI. Trimming left V 6 bases short and J 1 base short, with 12 bases between. CDR3 size: 14 residues.

The genes are TRBV4-1 and TRBJ2-5; tentative D call: TRBD2 (6 bases). Germline CDR1 reads MGHRA; CDR2 reads YSYEKL. The CDR3 has 15 residues. V lost 0 bases, J lost 6 bases, and 14 bases lay in between. The CDR3 nucleotides read TGCGCCAGCAGCCAAGAACGGCGGGGTGGGAAGACCCAGTACTTC. The encoded protein is CASSQERRGGKTQYF.

The chain recombines TRBV19 with TRBJ1-1, with 9 nucleotides matching TRBD1. Germline loops: CDR1 LNHDA, CDR2 SQIVND (reference sequence). The CDR3 loop spans 16 amino acids. J gave up 3 bases and V 4 bases, and 9 bases lay outside the gene matches. The CDR3 DNA is TGTGCCAGTAGTACCTACGGGACAGGGCTCGACACTGAAGCTTTCTTT. Translation gives CASSTYGTGLDTEAFF.

The chain carries TRBV2 and TRBJ2-2; TRBD1 matches 11 bases. The CDR3 spans 16 residues. Germline CDR1 SNHLY, CDR2 FYNNEI. V shed 6 bases and J 1 base; nucleotides not matched to a gene: 4. DNA of the CDR3: TGTGCCAGCAGCGCCGGGACAGGGGGGAACACCGGGGAGCTGTTTTTT. Encoded protein: CASSAGTGGNTGELFF.

This chain connects TRBV3-1 (or the pseudogene TRBV3-2) to TRBJ2-3, with TRBD1 identical over 7 bases. Germline CDR1 and CDR2: LGHDT and YNNKEL (reference sequence). This CDR3 contains 16 residues. The J segment lost 3 bases and the V segment lost 4 bases, leaving 10 bases of the junction unmatched. In DNA, the CDR3 is TGTGCCAGCAGCCGTAATTCCGGGACAGCTACAGATACGCAGTATTTT. Translating gives CASSRNSGTATDTQYF.